The present T cell receptor (beta chain) was sequenced within a study of T cell repertoires in cytomegalovirus infection. Whole-study context: Public TCR beta signatures marked donors with CMV infection and the matching HLA.

Each CDR3 protein gets one entry after TCRdb re-called the reads with MiXCR. The sample holds some 680,000 distinct CDR3 sequences, less than 40% seen once. The CDR3 contains 15 residues. Germline trimming cut 3 bases from V and 2 bases from J; bases unmatched to any gene: 5. Germline lookup yields CDR1 SGHKS and CDR2 YYEKEE (reference sequence). Notes on the study in general: Clonotypes of TCR beta that were HLA-C-restricted and CMV-specific dominated the ex vivo response. Identification of carriers of CMV plus the relevant HLA was performed using cumulative public TCR beta family frequency.

The sample holds one count of this clonotype. Its antigen is currently unknown. A much more abundant neighbour one base away suggests this may be a read error. The receptor was isolated from a human donor in good health (CMV status not recorded). Some clones in this sample may be carry-over from other donors' samples. The chain has TRBV5-5 and TRBJ2-7; 10 bases match TRBD1. The sample consisted of PBMCs. CDR3 residues: CASSSAGTGAYEQYF. The CDR3 bases are TGTGCCAGCAGCTCAGCCGGGACAGGGGCCTACGAGCAGTACTTC.